This T cell receptor beta chain is drawn from a study of blood T cell repertoires in COVID-19. For the study at large: COVID-19 samples, acute and convalescent, were from the United States, Italy and Spain.

The protocol was immunoSEQ multiplex PCR, while the TCRdb copy is restricted to in-frame clones and leaves out a portion. Among over 120,000 clones listed, about 89% were seen once. The sequence derives from a man between 60 and 75 years old with active or convalescent COVID-19. Specimen: peripheral blood.

DNA for the CDR3: TGTGCCAGCAGCGTAGCTGGCGGGGGAACCGCACAAGATACGCAGTATTTT. This sequence encodes CASSVAGGGTAQDTQYF. The gene calls are TRBV9 and TRBJ2-3; 7 bases are shared with TRBD2. Germline CDR1 and CDR2: SGDLS and YYNGEE. V trimming: 0 bases; J trimming: 5 bases; junction bases outside the gene matches: 12. The CDR3 runs 17 residues.